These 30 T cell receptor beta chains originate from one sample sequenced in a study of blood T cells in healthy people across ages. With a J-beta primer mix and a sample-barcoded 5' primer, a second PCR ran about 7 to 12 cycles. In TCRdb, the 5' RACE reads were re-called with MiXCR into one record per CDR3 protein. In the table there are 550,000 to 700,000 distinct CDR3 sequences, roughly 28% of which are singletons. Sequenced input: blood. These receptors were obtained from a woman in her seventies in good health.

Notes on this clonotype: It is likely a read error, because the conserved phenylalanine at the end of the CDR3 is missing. Here the CDR3 DNA reads TGCAGTGCTAGAAGCCAGAGGGATCAGCCCCAGCATCTT. Protein: CSARSQRDQPQHL. The J gene is TRBJ1-5, the V gene TRBV20-1; D remains ambiguous. CDR1 and CDR2 from the germline V gene are DFQATT and SNEGSKA (reference sequence). This CDR3 contains 13 residues. Deletions cut 2 bases from V and 5 bases from J, with 10 bases between.

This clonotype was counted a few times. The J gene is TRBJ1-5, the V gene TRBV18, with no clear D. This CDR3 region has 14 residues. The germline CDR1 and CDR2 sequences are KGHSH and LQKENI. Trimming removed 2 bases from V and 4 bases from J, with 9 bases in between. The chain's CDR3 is CASSPVQLNQPQHF. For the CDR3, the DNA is TGTGCCAGCTCACCAGTACAGCTAAATCAGCCCCAGCATTTT.

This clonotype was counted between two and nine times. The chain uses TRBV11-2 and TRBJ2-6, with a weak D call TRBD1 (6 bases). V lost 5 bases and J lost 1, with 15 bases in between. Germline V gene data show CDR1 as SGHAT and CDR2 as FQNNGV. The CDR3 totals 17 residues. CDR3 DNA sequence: TGTGCCAGCAGCAAATTTGGGGGCGCATCTGGGGCCAACGTCCTGACTTTC. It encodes CASSKFGGASGANVLTF.

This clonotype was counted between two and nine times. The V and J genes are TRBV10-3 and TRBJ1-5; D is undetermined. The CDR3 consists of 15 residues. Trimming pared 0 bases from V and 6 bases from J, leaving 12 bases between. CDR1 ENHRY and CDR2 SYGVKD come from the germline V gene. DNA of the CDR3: TGTGCCATCAGTGAGTCCCTTCAGGCGGGTCAGCCCCAGCATTTT. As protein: CAISESLQAGQPQHF.

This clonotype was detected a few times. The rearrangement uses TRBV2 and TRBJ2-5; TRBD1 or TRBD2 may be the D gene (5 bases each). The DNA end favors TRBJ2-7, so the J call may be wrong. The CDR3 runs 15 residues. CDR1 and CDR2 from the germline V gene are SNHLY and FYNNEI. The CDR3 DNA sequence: TGTGCCAGCAGACCCCGGGACGGGAATTCCCTCGAGCAGTACTTC. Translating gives CASRPRDGNSLEQYF.

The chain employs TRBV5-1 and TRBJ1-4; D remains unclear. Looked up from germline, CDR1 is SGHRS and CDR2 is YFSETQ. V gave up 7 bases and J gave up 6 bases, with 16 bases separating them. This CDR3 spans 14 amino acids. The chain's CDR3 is CASGLGPEDEKLFF. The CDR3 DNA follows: TGCGCCAGCGGCCTAGGCCCGGAGGATGAAAAACTGTTTTTT.

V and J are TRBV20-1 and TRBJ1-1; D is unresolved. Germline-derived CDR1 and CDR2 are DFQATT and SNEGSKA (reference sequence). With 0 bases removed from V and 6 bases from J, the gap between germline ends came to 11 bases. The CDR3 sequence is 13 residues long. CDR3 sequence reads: CSARDPSFSEAFF. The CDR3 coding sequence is TGCAGTGCTAGAGATCCGAGTTTTTCTGAAGCTTTCTTT.

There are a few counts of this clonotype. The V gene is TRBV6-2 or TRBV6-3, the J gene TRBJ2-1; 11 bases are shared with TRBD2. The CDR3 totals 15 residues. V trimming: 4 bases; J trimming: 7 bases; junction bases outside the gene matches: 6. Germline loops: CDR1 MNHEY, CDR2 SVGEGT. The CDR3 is CASSSGTSGKNEQFF. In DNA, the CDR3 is TGTGCCAGCAGTTCCGGGACTAGCGGAAAGAATGAGCAGTTCTTC.

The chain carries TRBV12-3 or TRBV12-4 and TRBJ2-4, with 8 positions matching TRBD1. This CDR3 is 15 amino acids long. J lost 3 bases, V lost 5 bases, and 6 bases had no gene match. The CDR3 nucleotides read TGTGCCAGCAGTCTACAGGGGGTCGGCAAAAACATTCAGTACTTC. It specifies CASSLQGVGKNIQYF.

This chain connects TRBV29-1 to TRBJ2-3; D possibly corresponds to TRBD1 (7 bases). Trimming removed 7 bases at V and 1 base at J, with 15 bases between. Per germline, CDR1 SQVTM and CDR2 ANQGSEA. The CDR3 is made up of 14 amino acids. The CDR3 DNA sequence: TGCAGCGCCAGCAGGGGGGTCGGCACAGATACGCAGTATTTT. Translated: CSASRGVGTDTQYF.

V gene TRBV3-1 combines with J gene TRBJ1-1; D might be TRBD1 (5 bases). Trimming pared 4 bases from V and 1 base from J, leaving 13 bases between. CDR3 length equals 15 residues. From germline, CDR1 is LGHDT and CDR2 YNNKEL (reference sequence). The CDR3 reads CASSPTADRNTEAFF. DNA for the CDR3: TGTGCCAGCAGCCCGACCGCCGACAGGAACACTGAAGCTTTCTTT.

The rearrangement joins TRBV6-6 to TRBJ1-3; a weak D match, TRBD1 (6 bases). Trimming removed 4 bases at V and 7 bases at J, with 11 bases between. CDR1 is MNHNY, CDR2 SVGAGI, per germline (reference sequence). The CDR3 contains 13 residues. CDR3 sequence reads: CASSWGPRNTIYF. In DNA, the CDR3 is TGTGCCAGCAGTTGGGGGCCGAGGAACACCATATATTTT.

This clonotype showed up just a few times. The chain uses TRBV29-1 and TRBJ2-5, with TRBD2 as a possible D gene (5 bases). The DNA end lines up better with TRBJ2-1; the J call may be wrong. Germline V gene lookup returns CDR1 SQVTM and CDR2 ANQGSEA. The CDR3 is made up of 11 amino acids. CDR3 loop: CSAEWAGEQFF. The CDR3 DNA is TGCAGCGCAGAGTGGGCGGGTGAGCAGTTCTTC.

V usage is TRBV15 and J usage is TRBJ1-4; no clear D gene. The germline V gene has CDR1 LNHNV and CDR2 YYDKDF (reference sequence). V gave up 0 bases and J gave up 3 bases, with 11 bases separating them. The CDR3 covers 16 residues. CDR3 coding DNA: TGTGCCACCAGCAGAGATACGACGGTCCCTAATGAAAAACTGTTTTTT. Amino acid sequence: CATSRDTTVPNEKLFF. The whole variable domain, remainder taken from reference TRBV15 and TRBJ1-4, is DAMVIQNPRYQVTQFGKPVTLSCSQTLNHNVMYWYQQKSSQAPKLLFHYYDKDFNNEADTPDNFQSRRPNTSFCFLDIRSPGLGDTAMYLCATSRDTTVPNEKLFFGSGTQLSVL.

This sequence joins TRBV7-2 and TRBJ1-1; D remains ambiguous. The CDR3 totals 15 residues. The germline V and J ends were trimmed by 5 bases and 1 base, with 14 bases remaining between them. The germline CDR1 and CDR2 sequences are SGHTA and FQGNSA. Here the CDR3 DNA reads TGTGCCAGCAGCGTGACCGGGTTTCAGAACACTGAAGCTTTCTTT. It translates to CASSVTGFQNTEAFF.

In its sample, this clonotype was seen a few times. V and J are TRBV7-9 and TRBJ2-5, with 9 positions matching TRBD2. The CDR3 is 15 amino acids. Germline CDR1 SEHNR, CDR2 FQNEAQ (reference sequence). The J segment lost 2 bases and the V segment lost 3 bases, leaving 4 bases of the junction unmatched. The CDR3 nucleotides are TGTGCCAGCAGCTTTTGGGCGGGGGGGCAAGAGACCCAGTACTTC. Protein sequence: CASSFWAGGQETQYF.

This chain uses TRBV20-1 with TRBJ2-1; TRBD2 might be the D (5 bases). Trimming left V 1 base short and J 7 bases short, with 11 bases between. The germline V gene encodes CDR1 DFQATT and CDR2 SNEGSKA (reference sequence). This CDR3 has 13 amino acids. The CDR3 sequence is CSARGGGSNEQFF. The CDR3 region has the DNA TGCAGTGCTAGAGGTGGCGGGTCAAATGAGCAGTTCTTC.

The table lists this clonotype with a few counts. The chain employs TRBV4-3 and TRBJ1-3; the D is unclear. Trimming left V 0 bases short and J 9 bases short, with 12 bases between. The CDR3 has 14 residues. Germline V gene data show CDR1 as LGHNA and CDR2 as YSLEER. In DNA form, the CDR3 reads TGCGCCAGCAGCCAAGATTCATCGACGGCCACCATATATTTT. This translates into CASSQDSSTATIYF.

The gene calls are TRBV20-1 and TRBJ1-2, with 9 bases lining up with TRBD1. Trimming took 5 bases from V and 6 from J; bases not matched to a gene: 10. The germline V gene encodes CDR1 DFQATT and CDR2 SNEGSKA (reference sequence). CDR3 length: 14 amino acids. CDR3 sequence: CSAQRTGVGDGYTF. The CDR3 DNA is TGCAGTGCTCAGCGGACAGGGGTGGGGGATGGCTACACCTTC.

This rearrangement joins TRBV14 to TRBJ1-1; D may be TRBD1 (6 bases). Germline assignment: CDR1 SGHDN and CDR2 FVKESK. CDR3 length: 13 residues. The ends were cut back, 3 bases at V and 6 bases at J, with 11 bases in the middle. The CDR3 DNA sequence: TGTGCCAGCAGCCATCTGGGGGCATCTGAAGCTTTCTTT. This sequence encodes CASSHLGASEAFF. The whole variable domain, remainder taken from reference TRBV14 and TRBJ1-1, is EAGVTQFPSHSVIEKGQTVTLRCDPISGHDNLYWYRRVMGKEIKFLLHFVKESKQDESGMPNNRFLAERTGGTYSTLKVQPAELEDSGVYFCASSHLGASEAFFGQGTRLTVV.

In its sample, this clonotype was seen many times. In DNA form, the CDR3 reads TGCAGTGCTAGAGTGCAGGGCGAGACCCAGTACTTC. It encodes CSARVQGETQYF. This chain connects TRBV20-1 to TRBJ2-5, with D possibly matching TRBD1 (5 bases). Deletions cut 1 base from V and 5 bases from J, with 8 bases between. The CDR3 totals 12 residues. Germline V gene lookup returns CDR1 DFQATT and CDR2 SNEGSKA (reference sequence).

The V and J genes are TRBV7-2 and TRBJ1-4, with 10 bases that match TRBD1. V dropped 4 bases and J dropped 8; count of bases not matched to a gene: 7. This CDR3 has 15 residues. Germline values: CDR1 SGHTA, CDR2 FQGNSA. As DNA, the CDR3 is TGTGCCAGCAGCTCCAGGACAGGGGGAAAGGAAAAACTGTTTTTT. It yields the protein CASSSRTGGKEKLFF.

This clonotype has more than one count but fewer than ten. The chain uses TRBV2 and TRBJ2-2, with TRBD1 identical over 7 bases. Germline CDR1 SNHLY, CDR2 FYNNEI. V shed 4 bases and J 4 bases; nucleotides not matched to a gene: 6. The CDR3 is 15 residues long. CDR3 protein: CASSGGQAGTGELFF. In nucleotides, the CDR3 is TGTGCCAGCAGTGGCGGACAGGCGGGCACCGGGGAGCTGTTTTTT.

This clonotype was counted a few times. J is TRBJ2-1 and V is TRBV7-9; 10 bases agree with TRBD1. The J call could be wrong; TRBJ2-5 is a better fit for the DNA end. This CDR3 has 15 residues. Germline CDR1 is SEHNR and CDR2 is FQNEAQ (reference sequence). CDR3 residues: CASSPRQGAWETQYF. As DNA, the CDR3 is TGTGCCAGCAGTCCCAGACAGGGGGCTTGGGAGACCCAGTACTTC.

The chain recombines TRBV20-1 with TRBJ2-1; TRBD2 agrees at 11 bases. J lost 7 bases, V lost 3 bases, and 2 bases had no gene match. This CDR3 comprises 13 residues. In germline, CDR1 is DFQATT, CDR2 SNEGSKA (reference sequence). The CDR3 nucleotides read TGCAGTGCTAGGGGGACTAGCGGAAATGAGCAGTTCTTC. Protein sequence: CSARGTSGNEQFF.

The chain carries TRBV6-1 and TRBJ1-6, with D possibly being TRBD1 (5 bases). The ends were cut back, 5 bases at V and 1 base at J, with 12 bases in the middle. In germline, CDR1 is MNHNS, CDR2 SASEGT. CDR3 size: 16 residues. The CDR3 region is CASSPGLPSYNSPLHF. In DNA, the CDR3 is TGTGCCAGCAGTCCGGGACTGCCGTCCTATAATTCACCCCTCCACTTT.

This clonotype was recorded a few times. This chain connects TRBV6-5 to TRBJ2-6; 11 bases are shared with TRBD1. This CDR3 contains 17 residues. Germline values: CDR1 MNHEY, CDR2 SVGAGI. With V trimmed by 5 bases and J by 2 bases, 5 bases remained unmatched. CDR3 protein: CASSNGQGAPGANVLTF. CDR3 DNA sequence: TGTGCCAGCAGTAACGGACAGGGGGCCCCTGGGGCCAACGTCCTGACTTTC.

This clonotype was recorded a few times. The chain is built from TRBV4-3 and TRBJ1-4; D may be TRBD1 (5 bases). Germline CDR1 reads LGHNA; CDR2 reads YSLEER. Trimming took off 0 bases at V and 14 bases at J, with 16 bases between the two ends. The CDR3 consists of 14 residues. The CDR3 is CASSQDGDGAVLFF. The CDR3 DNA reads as TGCGCCAGCAGCCAAGACGGGGACGGGGCGGTGCTGTTTTTT.

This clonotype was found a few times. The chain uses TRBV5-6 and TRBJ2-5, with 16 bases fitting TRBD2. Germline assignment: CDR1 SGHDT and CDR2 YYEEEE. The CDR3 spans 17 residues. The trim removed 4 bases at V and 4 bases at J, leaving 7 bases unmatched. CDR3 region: CASSRLGTSGGAETQYF. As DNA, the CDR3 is TGTGCCAGCAGCCGCCTTGGGACTAGCGGGGGGGCAGAGACCCAGTACTTC.

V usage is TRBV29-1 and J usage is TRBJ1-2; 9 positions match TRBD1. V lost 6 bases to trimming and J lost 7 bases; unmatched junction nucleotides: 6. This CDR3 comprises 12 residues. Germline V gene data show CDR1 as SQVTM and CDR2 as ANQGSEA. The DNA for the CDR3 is TGCAGCGTCCAAACAGGGGGCGTTGGCTACACCTTC. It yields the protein CSVQTGGVGYTF. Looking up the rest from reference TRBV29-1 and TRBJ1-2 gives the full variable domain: SAVISQKPSRDICQRGTSLTIQCQVDSQVTMMFWYRQQPGQSLTLIATANQGSEATYESGFVIDKFPISRPNLTFSTLTVSNMSPEDSSIYLCSVQTGGVGYTFGSGTRLTVV.